Shown below are 30 T cell receptor beta chains from a single sample sequenced in a study of T cells in Graves' hyperthyroidism and ophthalmopathy. Amplified TCR beta CDR3 regions came from RNA transcripts. The TCR CDR3 first-round RT-PCR relied on the HTBI primer set. One entry per CDR3 protein results from TCRdb running MiXCR on the multiplex PCR reads. This sample has roughly 260,000 distinct CDR3 sequences; approximately 14% occur once, and the top ten carry 13%. What was sequenced was blood. The receptors were gathered from a middle-aged woman with Graves' hyperthyroidism that later progressed to Graves' ophthalmopathy.

This clonotype was seen many times. The V call is TRBV9, the J call TRBJ2-5; TRBD2 agrees at 10 bases. From germline, CDR1 is SGDLS and CDR2 YYNGEE. The CDR3 has 17 amino acids. With 0 bases clipped from V and 5 bases from J, the junction kept 10 bases outside the gene matches. The CDR3 region has the DNA TGTGCCAGCAGCGTAGGCACACCGGGACTAGCGTCGGAGACCCAGTACTTC. This sequence encodes CASSVGTPGLASETQYF.

This clonotype was observed a handful of times. The chain is built from TRBV19 and TRBJ2-7; 14 bases fit TRBD2. The CDR3 has 17 amino acids. Germline V gives CDR1 LNHDA, CDR2 SQIVND (reference sequence). Losses at the gene ends were 4 bases for V and 2 bases for J; bases not matched to a gene: 7. CDR3 sequence (DNA): TGTGCCAGTAGTACTGGGACTAGCGGGAGCATGACCTACGAGCAGTACTTC. Translated: CASSTGTSGSMTYEQYF.

The table lists this clonotype with many counts. The chain recombines TRBV7-9 with TRBJ1-6, with 8 nucleotides matching TRBD1. The CDR3 is 17 amino acids. V was clipped by 4 bases and J by 8 bases; unmatched bases: 13. Germline-derived CDR1 and CDR2 are SEHNR and FQNEAQ (reference sequence). In DNA, the CDR3 is TGTGCCAGCAGCTCGCCGCCGGACAGGGACGTGGATTCACCCCTCCACTTT. Its protein product is CASSSPPDRDVDSPLHF.

The chain carries TRBV12-3 or TRBV12-4 and TRBJ2-1, with unresolved D. This CDR3 spans 13 amino acids. V was cut by 3 bases and J by 7 bases, with 10 bases left in between. The CDR3 protein is CASSLSPGNEQFF. CDR3 in DNA: TGTGCCAGCAGTTTGTCACCCGGAAATGAGCAGTTCTTC.

This clonotype was counted ten times or more. V is TRBV4-1 and J is TRBJ2-5, with D possibly being TRBD1 or TRBD2 (5 bases each). With 1 base removed from V and 6 bases from J, the gap between germline ends came to 18 bases. The CDR3 sequence is 16 residues long. Germline V gene data show CDR1 as MGHRA and CDR2 as YSYEKL. Here the CDR3 DNA reads TGCGCCAGCAGCCAAGTATTGGGGGAGCTGGCGAAGACCCAGTACTTC. This gives the protein CASSQVLGELAKTQYF.

Here the CDR3 reads CASSLRSSGKANVLTF. Written as DNA, the CDR3 is TGTGCCAGCAGCCTCAGAAGTAGCGGAAAGGCCAACGTCCTGACTTTC. The V and J genes are TRBV7-9 and TRBJ2-6; D might be TRBD2 (6 bases). Trimming left V 5 bases short and J 6 bases short, with 17 bases between. Looked up from germline, CDR1 is SEHNR and CDR2 is FQNEAQ (reference sequence). The CDR3 is made up of 16 amino acids. Filled out from reference TRBV7-9 and TRBJ2-6, the complete variable domain reads DTGVSQNPRHKITKRGQNVTFRCDPISEHNRLYWYRQTLGQGPEFLTYFQNEAQLEKSRLLSDRFSAERPKGSFSTLEIQRTEQGDSAMYLCASSLRSSGKANVLTFGAGSRLTVL.

A few counts support this clonotype. J is TRBJ2-2 and V is TRBV19; D is ambiguous. Germline loops: CDR1 LNHDA, CDR2 SQIVND (reference sequence). Deletions cut 4 bases from V and 3 bases from J, with 12 bases between. CDR3 length: 15 residues. The CDR3 region is CASSTGTLYTGELFF. CDR3 sequence (DNA): TGTGCCAGTAGTACCGGAACACTATACACCGGGGAGCTGTTTTTT. Complete variable domain (other parts from reference TRBV19 and TRBJ2-2): DGGITQSPKYLFRKEGQNVTLSCEQNLNHDAMYWYRQDPGQGLRLIYYSQIVNDFQKGDIAEGYSVSREKKESFPLTVTSAQKNPTAFYLCASSTGTLYTGELFFGEGSRLTVL.

The V and J genes are TRBV2 and TRBJ1-1; D gene ambiguous. From germline, CDR1 is SNHLY and CDR2 FYNNEI. V dropped 4 bases and J dropped 7 bases, with 4 bases sitting between them. This CDR3 has 10 amino acids. CDR3 sequence (DNA): TGTGCCAGCAGTGCGAATGAAGCTTTCTTT. It encodes CASSANEAFF. The variable domain in full, completed from reference TRBV2 and TRBJ1-1, reads EPEVTQTPSHQVTQMGQEVILRCVPISNHLYFYWYRQILGQKVEFLVSFYNNEISEKSEIFDDQFSVERPDGSNFTLKIRSTKLEDSAMYFCASSANEAFFGQGTRLTVV.

This sequence joins TRBV11-2 and TRBJ1-3; D remains unclear. Trimming shortened V by 3 bases and J by 3 bases, and 6 bases separated the two germline ends. The length of the CDR3 is 13 residues. In germline, CDR1 is SGHAT, CDR2 FQNNGV. The CDR3 protein is CASSLVGGNTIYF. The CDR3 DNA follows: TGTGCCAGCAGCTTGGTGGGTGGAAACACCATATATTTT.

This clonotype was detected ten times or more. The chain is built from TRBV12-3 or TRBV12-4 and TRBJ1-1; D ambiguous. Trimming took off 2 bases at V and 5 bases at J, with 9 bases between the two ends. This CDR3 comprises 13 residues. CDR3 DNA sequence: TGTGCCAGCAGTTTACCGGGTTATACTGAAGCTTTCTTT. Its translation is CASSLPGYTEAFF.

This clonotype was found a few times. The V and J genes are TRBV18 and TRBJ2-1; the match to TRBD2 covers 7 bases. Per germline, CDR1 KGHSH and CDR2 LQKENI. The CDR3 has 21 residues. Trimming cost V 3 bases and J 6 bases; bases outside gene matches: 26. The CDR3 sequence: CASSPGLSALSGEWWTNEQFF. CDR3 DNA sequence: TGTGCCAGCTCACCGGGTCTTTCAGCCCTGAGCGGGGAGTGGTGGACCAATGAGCAGTTCTTC.

This clonotype was seen at least ten times. V is TRBV28 and J is TRBJ1-1; a weak D match, TRBD1 (5 bases). The V and J ends lost 3 bases and 3 bases respectively, with 11 bases between them. Germline V CDR1 and CDR2: MDHEN, SYDVKM. The CDR3 covers 14 residues. The CDR3 is CASSFGVGDTEAFF. The CDR3 DNA follows: TGTGCCAGCAGTTTTGGGGTGGGGGACACTGAAGCTTTCTTT.

This clonotype was recorded at least ten times. The rearrangement uses TRBV7-2 and TRBJ2-7; 8 positions match TRBD2. This CDR3 comprises 14 residues. CDR1 and CDR2 (germline): SGHTA, FQGNSA. V lost 6 bases to trimming and J lost 3 bases; unmatched junction nucleotides: 7. The CDR3 DNA is TGTGCCAGCAGACCGTCGGGGGGGAGCTACGAGCAGTACTTC. Translated: CASRPSGGSYEQYF.

This clonotype was recorded many times. The chain couples TRBV11-2 to TRBJ2-5; the match to TRBD1 covers 7 bases. V was clipped by 2 bases and J by 1 base; unmatched bases: 1. Germline V lookup: CDR1 SGHAT, CDR2 FQNNGV. The CDR3 covers 14 residues. The CDR3 sequence is CASSLRGPQETQYF. The CDR3 nucleotides are TGTGCCAGCAGCTTAAGGGGGCCCCAAGAGACCCAGTACTTC.

This clonotype was counted a few times. The chain uses TRBV14 and TRBJ2-7; D ambiguous. The CDR3 runs 12 residues. Trimming removed 3 bases from V and 3 bases from J, with 6 bases in between. From germline, CDR1 is SGHDN and CDR2 FVKESK. The CDR3 nucleotides read TGTGCCAGCAGCCAGGTCCTCTACGAGCAGTACTTC. Protein product: CASSQVLYEQYF. Combining the CDR3 with reference TRBV14 and TRBJ2-7 gives the whole variable domain EAGVTQFPSHSVIEKGQTVTLRCDPISGHDNLYWYRRVMGKEIKFLLHFVKESKQDESGMPNNRFLAERTGGTYSTLKVQPAELEDSGVYFCASSQVLYEQYFGPGTRLTVT.

V gene TRBV29-1 combines with J gene TRBJ1-1; unclear D gene. The CDR3 contains 12 residues. Germline CDR1 is SQVTM and CDR2 is ANQGSEA. Trimming stripped 6 bases from V and 6 bases from J, with 14 bases between. The CDR3 is CSVLGREPEAFF. CDR3 bases: TGCAGCGTCCTCGGGCGGGAACCTGAAGCTTTCTTT.

This clonotype showed up many times. This rearrangement joins TRBV2 to TRBJ1-1; TRBD1 agrees at 7 bases. The CDR3 is 15 residues long. After removal of 7 bases from V and 8 bases from J, the junction contained 16 bases not matched to a gene. Germline lookup yields CDR1 SNHLY and CDR2 FYNNEI. The CDR3 protein is CASKPGQYSYLEAFF. The CDR3 nucleotides are TGTGCCAGCAAACCGGGACAGTATTCATATCTAGAAGCTTTCTTT.

The rearrangement uses TRBV18 and TRBJ2-5, with D possibly called TRBD1 or TRBD2 (5 bases each). The germline gives CDR1 KGHSH, CDR2 LQKENI. CDR3 length: 13 residues. V was cut by 3 bases and J by 1 base, with 6 bases left in between. CDR3 nucleotides: TGTGCCAGCTCACCGGGGGTCCAAGAGACCCAGTACTTC. It yields the protein CASSPGVQETQYF.

About this clonotype: The junction departs from the called germline gene at one end, perhaps through a read error. This rearrangement joins TRBV12-3 or TRBV12-4 to TRBJ2-4, with 9 bases lining up with TRBD2. CDR3 length: 16 residues. CDR3 in amino acids: CTSIAGGPKTKNIQYF. DNA for the CDR3: TGTACCAGCATTGCGGGAGGGCCAAAAACCAAAAACATTCAGTACTTC.

This clonotype was recorded a few times. The CDR3 DNA reads as TGTGCCAGCAGTTTCCAGGGCGGGGAGCTGTTTTTT. Translating it yields CASSFQGGELFF. This chain joins TRBV28 and TRBJ2-2; possibly TRBD1 for D (5 bases). CDR1 MDHEN and CDR2 SYDVKM come from the germline V gene. Trimming shortened V by 3 bases and J by 7 bases, and 6 bases separated the two germline ends. The CDR3 consists of 12 residues.

This clonotype was detected a few times. The chain combines TRBV28 with TRBJ1-4; 7 nucleotides align to TRBD1. Germline V gene sequence: CDR1 MDHEN, CDR2 SYDVKM. Losses at the gene ends were 4 bases for V and 7 bases for J; bases not matched to a gene: 12. CDR3 length: 16 amino acids. CDR3 bases: TGTGCCAGCAGTTCATTGAACAGGGAGGGGGCTGAAAAACTGTTTTTT. Translated, it gives CASSSLNREGAEKLFF. The variable domain in full, with the rest retrieved from reference TRBV28 and TRBJ1-4, is DVKVTQSSRYLVKRTGEKVFLECVQDMDHENMFWYRQDPGLGLRLIYFSYDVKMKEKGDIPEGYSVSREKKERFSLILESASTNQTSMYLCASSSLNREGAEKLFFGSGTQLSVL.

With regard to this clonotype: This may be a read error, as it is one base from a much larger clone. The chain combines TRBV7-9 with TRBJ2-7; 7 bases are a match to TRBD2. The ends lost 6 bases at V and 5 bases at J; junction bases unmatched: 10. The CDR3 runs 14 residues. Germline V gives CDR1 SEHNR, CDR2 FQNEAQ (reference sequence). The CDR3 loop is CASSNWREPHEQYV. Written as DNA, the CDR3 is TGTGCCAGCAGTAACTGGCGGGAGCCCCACGAGCAGTACGTC.

This clonotype appeared many times. The chain is built from TRBV5-1 and TRBJ1-4, with TRBD1 matching 8 bases. The CDR3 is made up of 15 amino acids. Germline loops: CDR1 SGHRS, CDR2 YFSETQ. The V segment lost 3 bases and the J segment 8 bases; nucleotides outside the gene matches: 9. This CDR3 is CASSWTGSSEEKLFF. The CDR3 DNA reads as TGCGCCAGCAGCTGGACAGGGTCTTCGGAGGAAAAACTGTTTTTT.

Many counts were recorded for this clonotype. The chain couples TRBV14 to TRBJ1-1; D is ambiguous. The CDR3 length is 13 residues. In germline, CDR1 is SGHDN, CDR2 FVKESK. V gave up 1 base and J gave up 0 bases, with 3 bases separating them. The CDR3 DNA sequence: TGTGCCAGCAGCCAAGTCTTGAACACTGAAGCTTTCTTT. Translated: CASSQVLNTEAFF.

This clonotype was observed at least ten times. The gene calls are TRBV7-9 and TRBJ2-7; 12 positions match TRBD2. Per the germline V gene, CDR1 is SEHNR and CDR2 is FQNEAQ (reference sequence). The CDR3 runs 15 residues. Germline trimming cut 5 bases from V and 3 bases from J; bases unmatched to any gene: 5. CDR3 loop: CASSIPGLAGYEQYF. DNA of the CDR3: TGTGCCAGCAGCATACCGGGACTAGCGGGCTACGAGCAGTACTTC. Using reference TRBV7-9 and TRBJ2-7 for the parts outside the CDR3, the full variable domain is DTGVSQNPRHKITKRGQNVTFRCDPISEHNRLYWYRQTLGQGPEFLTYFQNEAQLEKSRLLSDRFSAERPKGSFSTLEIQRTEQGDSAMYLCASSIPGLAGYEQYFGPGTRLTVT.

At least ten counts were recorded for this clonotype. The rearrangement joins TRBV10-1 to TRBJ2-1, with 7 bases aligning to TRBD1. There are 14 residues in the CDR3. Germline V gene lookup returns CDR1 WNHNN and CDR2 SYGVQD (reference sequence). Trimming at V came to 4 bases and at J to 6 bases, leaving 6 bases not matched to a gene. The CDR3 nucleotides are TGCGCCAGCAGTGGAGGGGGCCAAGCCAATGAGCAGTTCTTC. Translated: CASSGGGQANEQFF.

At least ten counts were recorded for this clonotype. V gene TRBV4-1 combines with J gene TRBJ2-2; D not certain. Per the germline V gene, CDR1 is MGHRA and CDR2 is YSYEKL. CDR3 size: 15 residues. V was trimmed by 0 bases and J by 0 bases, leaving 5 bases between them. The chain's CDR3 is CASSQEGPNTGELFF. DNA for the CDR3: TGCGCCAGCAGCCAAGAAGGGCCGAACACCGGGGAGCTGTTTTTT.

V gene TRBV19 combines with J gene TRBJ1-4; perhaps TRBD1 as D (5 bases). CDR1 and CDR2 (germline): LNHDA, SQIVND (reference sequence). V gave up 5 bases and J gave up 0 bases, with 7 bases separating them. The CDR3 spans 14 residues. The CDR3 reads CASSRQSTNEKLFF. The DNA of the CDR3 is TGTGCCAGTAGTCGACAGTCAACTAATGAAAAACTGTTTTTT.

This clonotype was found many times. The chain is built from TRBV5-4 and TRBJ2-3; D perhaps matches TRBD2 (7 bases). Trimming pared 4 bases from V and 0 bases from J, leaving 15 bases between. CDR1 SGHNT and CDR2 YYREEE come from the germline V gene (reference sequence). The length of the CDR3 is 16 residues. The CDR3 spells CASSALAGASTDTQYF. DNA for the CDR3: TGTGCCAGCAGCGCCCTGGCGGGGGCTAGCACAGATACGCAGTATTTT.

This clonotype was found many times. The chain couples TRBV6-6 to TRBJ1-3; no reliable D call. Trimming left V 0 bases short and J 4 bases short, with 10 bases between. Germline V gives CDR1 MNHNY, CDR2 SVGAGI (reference sequence). The CDR3 has 15 residues. This chain's CDR3 is CASSYSKGSGNTIYF. DNA of the CDR3: TGTGCCAGCAGTTACTCGAAGGGATCCGGAAACACCATATATTTT.